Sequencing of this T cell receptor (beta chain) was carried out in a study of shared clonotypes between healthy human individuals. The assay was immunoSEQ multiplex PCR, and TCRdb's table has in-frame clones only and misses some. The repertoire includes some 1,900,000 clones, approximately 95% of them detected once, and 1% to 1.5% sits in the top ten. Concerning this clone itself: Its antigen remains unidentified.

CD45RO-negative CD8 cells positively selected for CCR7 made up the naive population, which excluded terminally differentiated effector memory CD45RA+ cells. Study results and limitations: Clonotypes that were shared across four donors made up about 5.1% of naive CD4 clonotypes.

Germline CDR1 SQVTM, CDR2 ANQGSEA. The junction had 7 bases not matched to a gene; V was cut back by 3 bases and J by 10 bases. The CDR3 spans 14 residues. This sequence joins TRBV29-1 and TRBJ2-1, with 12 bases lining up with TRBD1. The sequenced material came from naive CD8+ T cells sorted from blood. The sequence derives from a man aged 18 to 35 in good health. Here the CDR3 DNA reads TGCAGCGTTGACCCGGGACAGGGGGCGAGGGAGCAGTTCTTC. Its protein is CSVDPGQGAREQFF.